This TCR beta chain is drawn from a study of CD8+CD57+ T cells in acquired aplastic anemia. Study summary: Sorted CD4+ plus CD8+ cells gave DNA averaging around 3.2 ug.

This clonotype was seen a single time. In patients chosen for sequencing, flow cytometry had shown CD8+CD57+ cell expansion. Investigators profiled TCR beta VDJ and CDR3 from genomic DNA template. In TCRdb, the reads were re-called with MiXCR into one record per CDR3 protein. The sample has under 350,000 distinct CDR3 sequences; around three fifths are singletons. Trimming stripped 0 bases from V and 6 bases from J, with 9 bases between. This CDR3 region has 13 residues. From germline, CDR1 is ENHRY and CDR2 SYGVKD. The TCR was taken from a human donor with aplastic anemia. The V call is TRBV10-3, the J call TRBJ2-7; the D call may be TRBD1 or TRBD2 (6 bases each). Sequencing was performed on sorted CD4+, CD8+, or CD8+CD57+ T cells (not recorded which) from PBMCs. This CDR3 reads CAISESKGGEQYF. In DNA form, the CDR3 reads TGTGCCATCAGTGAGTCTAAGGGGGGCGAGCAGTACTTC.